The clone carrying this TCR beta chain has only a few counts. Its specificity is unknown. TCRdb reanalysed the 5' RACE reads using MiXCR and keeps one entry per CDR3 protein. The sample lists hundreds of thousands of distinct CDR3 sequences; 15% to 20% were seen once. The V and J ends lost 6 bases and 6 bases, in that order; junction bases with no gene match: 8. Germline V gene data show CDR1 as MNHEY and CDR2 as SMNVEV (reference sequence). This CDR3 is built from 13 residues. These data originate in a study of identical twins. Findings and caveats of the study: Among monozygotic twins, out-of-frame TCR alpha sharing exceeded what models predicted.

The same specimen was also included in a second study, on T cells expressing NK-cell markers.

Sequences were obtained from PBMCs. The origin of this receptor is a woman younger than 30 in good health. The chain has TRBV27 and TRBJ2-7, with 7 bases lining up with TRBD1. The CDR3 sequence is CASSDTRQGEQYF. DNA of the CDR3: TGTGCCAGCAGCGATACCCGACAGGGCGAGCAGTACTTC.